This entry concerns a single T cell receptor (beta chain). What it binds is not known. The germline and genes are mouse ones. Other DNA sequences in this specimen translate into the identical CDR3. Sorting of pooled cutaneous lymph node cells was based on CD4, CD8alpha, NKG2D, NKG2ACE and other markers. The record originates from a study of CD8+ T cells in alopecia areata. Overall study findings and caveats: Resident alphabeta T-cell populations of normal skin are likewise subject to sequencing in scalp samples. TCR sharing was clearer in mice than between patients, perhaps partly owing to patient HLA diversity.

RNA was extracted and reverse transcribed into cDNA as the sequencing template. Profiling relied on immunoSEQ multiplex PCR, and the TCRdb table lists in-frame clones only, not all of them. The sample has over 250,000 clones, none seen only once; the top ten hold around 1.2%. The material sequenced was CD4+ T cells sorted from a lymph node. This TCR came from a C3H/HeJ mouse with alopecia areata. The strain's MHC haplotype is H2-k.

The CDR3 loop is CASSIRGEDTQYF. CDR3 DNA, as far as it was read: TGTGCCAGCAGTATTCGGGGGGAAGAC. The chain carries TRBV19 and TRBJ2-5; possibly TRBD2 for D (6 bases). The read stops 4 residues short of the end of the CDR3; the missing end is completed from the germline J gene. Germline V CDR1 and CDR2: FNHDT, SITEND (reference sequence). The CDR3 spans 13 residues.